One and the same sample provided the 14 T cell receptor beta chains below, sequenced in a study of T-cell memory formation after mild COVID-19. TCRdb independently ran MiXCR on the 5' RACE reads; one entry per CDR3 protein. The sample shows under 200,000 distinct CDR3 sequences, around a third of them seen only once. The specimen was PBMCs or a T cell subset sorted from them (not recorded which). These receptor sequences come from an adult woman who had mild COVID-19 (a few samples of this study predate the infection). Cell type and time point are not known.

This clonotype was recorded a few times. The CDR3 DNA reads as TGTGCCACCAGTGACCCGACAGGGCCCGATACGCAGTATTTT. Protein: CATSDPTGPDTQYF. The V call is TRBV24-1, the J call TRBJ2-3; 7 bases align to TRBD1. J lost 6 bases, V lost 4 bases, and 6 bases had no gene match. This CDR3 region has 14 residues. Germline-derived CDR1 and CDR2 are KGHDR and SFDVKD.

The rearrangement uses TRBV18 and TRBJ2-7, with 7 nucleotides matching TRBD2. The CDR3 has 14 residues. Trimming cost V 0 bases and J 3 bases; bases outside gene matches: 2. Germline V gene data show CDR1 as KGHSH and CDR2 as LQKENI. The CDR3 bases are TGTGCCAGCTCACCACCGAGCGGGATCTACGAGCAGTACTTC. This gives the protein CASSPPSGIYEQYF.

This clonotype has a count of ten or more. The chain joins TRBV7-8 to TRBJ2-3; 9 bases align to TRBD2. CDR1 SGHVS and CDR2 FQNEAQ come from the germline V gene. The CDR3 is 18 amino acids. J gave up 5 bases and V 5 bases, and 17 bases lay outside the gene matches. CDR3 region: CASSPPRGSGRSLDTQYF. CDR3 sequence (DNA): TGTGCCAGCAGCCCCCCCAGGGGTAGCGGGAGATCCCTAGATACGCAGTATTTT. Together with reference TRBV7-8 and TRBJ2-3, the CDR3 gives the full variable domain: GAGVSQSPRYKVAKRGQDVALRCDPISGHVSLFWYQQALGQGPEFLTYFQNEAQLDKSGLPSDRFFAERPEGSVSTLKIQRTQQEDSAVYLCASSPPRGSGRSLDTQYFGPGTRLTVL.

This clonotype was seen a handful of times. The CDR3 sequence: CASSQVGGLADRGNEQFF. CDR3 sequence (DNA): TGCGCCAGCAGCCAGGTTGGGGGACTAGCGGACCGAGGGAATGAGCAGTTCTTC. The genes are TRBV4-3 and TRBJ2-1; TRBD2 agrees at 11 bases. The germline V gene has CDR1 LGHNA and CDR2 YSLEER. J lost 7 bases, V lost 3 bases, and 14 bases had no gene match. This CDR3 contains 18 residues.

V is TRBV4-3 and J is TRBJ1-5; D uncertain. V was trimmed by 0 bases and J by 4 bases, leaving 7 bases between them. Germline CDR1 reads LGHNA; CDR2 reads YSLEER. The CDR3 runs to 14 residues. The CDR3 reads CASSQDPSNQPQHF. In DNA, the CDR3 is TGCGCCAGCAGCCAAGATCCGTCAAATCAGCCCCAGCATTTT.

The chain links TRBV6-5 to TRBJ2-5, with D possibly being TRBD2 (6 bases). The CDR3 is 15 amino acids. Deletions cut 4 bases from V and 4 bases from J, with 16 bases between. Per the germline V gene, CDR1 is MNHEY and CDR2 is SVGAGI. CDR3 loop: CASSSYGGRGETQYF. The CDR3 bases are TGTGCCAGCAGTTCGTACGGGGGAAGAGGAGAGACCCAGTACTTC.

V usage is TRBV30 and J usage is TRBJ2-3; D uncertain. The CDR3 has 13 amino acids. V was shortened by 2 bases and J by 2 bases, with 8 bases between the two germline ends. CDR1 GTSNPN and CDR2 SVGIG come from the germline V gene (reference sequence). The CDR3 reads CAWSLRDTDTQYF. The CDR3 DNA sequence: TGTGCCTGGAGTCTAAGGGACACAGATACGCAGTATTTT.

This clonotype appeared a single time. The chain uses TRBV5-1 and TRBJ2-3; TRBD1 matches 9 bases. Germline V CDR1 and CDR2: SGHRS, YFSETQ. This CDR3 is built from 15 residues. J lost 4 bases, V lost 5 bases, and 8 bases had no gene match. In DNA form, the CDR3 reads TGCGCCAGCAGGCGGGGACAGGGAAATTCAGATACGCAGTATTTT. This encodes CASRRGQGNSDTQYF.

The chain employs TRBV2 and TRBJ2-5; possibly TRBD1 for D (6 bases). This CDR3 region has 15 residues. V lost 6 bases and J 0 bases, leaving 14 bases between the germline ends. The V gene's germline CDR1 is SNHLY and CDR2 FYNNEI. CDR3 sequence (DNA): TGTGCCAGCAGCCCCGGGACAACAAACCAAGAGACCCAGTACTTC. It specifies CASSPGTTNQETQYF.

The V and J genes are TRBV9 and TRBJ2-3; weak D call: TRBD1 (5 bases). CDR1 SGDLS and CDR2 YYNGEE come from the germline V gene. This CDR3 has 14 amino acids. The V end was cut by 2 bases, the J end by 0 bases, with 7 bases between. In nucleotides, the CDR3 is TGTGCCAGCAGCGTCAGGGTGAGCACAGATACGCAGTATTTT. It translates to CASSVRVSTDTQYF.

The chain combines TRBV24-1 with TRBJ2-1; D uncertain. The germline V gene encodes CDR1 KGHDR and CDR2 SFDVKD. The CDR3 totals 13 residues. V dropped 7 bases and J dropped 8 bases, with 14 bases sitting between them. The CDR3 nucleotides read TGTGCCACCAGGAGTATCCGACACGATGAGCAGTTCTTC. This encodes CATRSIRHDEQFF.

In this sample, this clonotype turned up a few times. The J gene is TRBJ2-7, the V gene TRBV18; the D is unclear. Germline CDR1 is KGHSH and CDR2 is LQKENI. CDR3 length: 9 amino acids. V was trimmed by 8 bases and J by 3 bases, leaving 2 bases between them. This chain's CDR3 is CASLYEQYF. As DNA, the CDR3 is TGTGCCAGCCTCTACGAGCAGTACTTC.

This chain uses TRBV4-3 with TRBJ2-3; TRBD2 might be the D (7 bases). Germline V gives CDR1 LGHNA, CDR2 YSLEER. This CDR3 is built from 16 residues. V lost 0 bases and J lost 3, with 13 bases in between. In DNA, the CDR3 is TGCGCCAGCAGCCAAGATCTAGGGGGGGGTACAGATACGCAGTATTTT. It codes for CASSQDLGGGTDTQYF.

The chain is built from TRBV2 and TRBJ1-1; D might be TRBD1 (6 bases). CDR1 is SNHLY and CDR2 is FYNNEI in the germline V gene. The V end was cut by 6 bases, the J end by 4 bases, with 9 bases between. The CDR3 runs to 12 residues. The CDR3 region has the DNA TGTGCCAGCAGGAGGGGGGGCACTGAAGCTTTCTTT. Amino acids: CASRRGGTEAFF.